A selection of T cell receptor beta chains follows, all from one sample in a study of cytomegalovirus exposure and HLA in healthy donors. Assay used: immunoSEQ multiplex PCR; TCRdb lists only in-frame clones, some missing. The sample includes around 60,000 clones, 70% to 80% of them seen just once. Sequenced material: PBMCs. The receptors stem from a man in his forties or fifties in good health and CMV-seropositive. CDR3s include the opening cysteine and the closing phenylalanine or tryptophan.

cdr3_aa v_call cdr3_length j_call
CASSETETSYEQYF TRBV27 14 TRBJ2-7
CASSFRGNYGYTF TRBV7-9 13 TRBJ1-2
CASSADRTDQPQHF TRBV2 14 TRBJ1-5
CASTERQIYTEAFF TRBV19 14 TRBJ1-1
CASSLGLAGGPRIF TRBV7-3 14 TRBJ2-1
CASSLGRTVLDTQYF TRBV5-5 15 TRBJ2-3
CASSPDGTAPNSPLHF TRBV7-2 16 TRBJ1-6
CASTPDTSTNEKLFF TRBV2 15 TRBJ1-4
CASSTPRGAKTEAFF TRBV5-6 15 TRBJ1-1
CASRPKGQVQETQYF TRBV5-6 15 TRBJ2-5
CASSLGPGGSGTIQYF TRBV5-1 16 TRBJ2-4
CASSSSGVGDEQYF TRBV7-9 14 TRBJ2-7
CASSLGAHSYEQYF TRBV5-6 14 TRBJ2-7
CASSLELAGTGASGELFF TRBV5-8 18 TRBJ2-2
CASSPFGDTQYF TRBV21-1 12 TRBJ2-3
CASSWGPGYNQPQHF TRBV19 15 TRBJ1-5
CASNQPGTGLYEQYF TRBV6-1 15 TRBJ2-7
CASSEDSGTGSETQYF TRBV6-1 16 TRBJ2-5
CASSGGDRTYQETQYF TRBV7-8 16 TRBJ2-5
CAWRTGYNYGYTF TRBV30 13 TRBJ1-2
CASSADRGSYNEQFF TRBV6-5 15 TRBJ2-1
CASSLRGGETDTQYF TRBV7-2 15 TRBJ2-3
CASSYSGLEETQYF TRBV6-6 14 TRBJ2-5
CSAQGIGREQYF TRBV29-1 12 TRBJ2-7
CASSRDREENQPQHF TRBV28 15 TRBJ1-5
CASSLGVSGGDTQYF TRBV5-4 15 TRBJ2-3
CASRGTKSSYEQYF TRBV27 14 TRBJ2-7
CAISEVAGSGNTIYF TRBV10-3 15 TRBJ1-3
CASSAWGHTNEKLFF TRBV6-5 15 TRBJ1-4
CASSIGPPGQGPYEQYF TRBV19 17 TRBJ2-7
CASSPSVGSYNEQFF TRBV27 15 TRBJ2-1
CASSRTVPSPQHF TRBV28 13 TRBJ1-5
CASSARTARHNEQFF TRBV25-1 15 TRBJ2-1
CASSERVAGKKETQYF TRBV2 16 TRBJ2-5
CASSQVVQGGTEAFF TRBV4-3 15 TRBJ1-1
CASSPPGQRNEKLFF TRBV4-3 15 TRBJ1-4
CAISGQGGNEKLFF TRBV10-3 14 TRBJ1-4
CASSFEGAYNSPLHF TRBV27 15 TRBJ1-6
CASKGPNTEAFF TRBV6-1 12 TRBJ1-1
CASSEASPGNQPQHF TRBV2 15 TRBJ1-5
CASSERDRGSGNTIYF TRBV5-1 16 TRBJ1-3
CATALTGTSGKDTQYF TRBV10-3 16 TRBJ2-3
CASSLGPSGSGEQYF TRBV7-6 15 TRBJ2-7
CATRLQGAPGEPQYF TRBV15 15 TRBJ2-5
CASTLQGNYGYTF TRBV28 13 TRBJ1-2
CASSSQQDYEQYF TRBV6-5 13 TRBJ2-7
CASSGTSTPGEQFF TRBV5-4 14 TRBJ2-1